The clone carrying this TCR beta chain was recorded once. Trimming took off 4 bases at V and 0 bases at J, with 10 bases between the two ends. The germline CDR1 and CDR2 sequences are MGHRA and YSYEKL. This CDR3 is 14 amino acids long. This sample was taken from a study of identifying expanded T cells in peripheral blood. Repertoires were generated with immunoSEQ multiplex PCR, while TCRdb's copy carries only in-frame clones and drops some. Of about 90,000 clones in the sample, approximately 86% were seen once. Healthy donors had no documented immune events, such as infections, while sampled. Material: blood. The chain combines TRBV4-1 with TRBJ2-7; D tentatively fits TRBD1 or TRBD2 (6 bases each). The sequence came from a person aged 18 to 75 in good health. In nucleotides, the CDR3 is TGCGCCAGCAGCCCAGGGGACTTCTCCTACGAGCAGTACTTC. Translating it yields CASSPGDFSYEQYF.